This T cell receptor (beta chain) was recovered during a study of vaccination and CD4 T cells after COVID-19. Treatment specified: approximately 9-day PBMC culture with coronavirus spike peptide pools or control peptides (ViraFEST assay). With respect to this clonotype: Its specificity is not known.

CDR3 length: 16 amino acids. Trimming cost V 3 bases and J 5 bases; bases outside gene matches: 11. CDR1 and CDR2 (germline): MNHEY, SMNVEV (reference sequence). Cultured CD4+ T-cell DNA underwent Oncomine TCR Beta short-read sequencing. The source of extracted genomic DNA was cultured CD4+ T cells. TCRdb recomputed calls from the PCR reads with MiXCR, one row per CDR3 protein. The table shows roughly 15,000 distinct CDR3 sequences, with approximately 50% occurring only once. The sequences come from cultured CD4+ T cells from blood, collected after SARS-CoV-2 vaccination. This TCR came from a human donor with COVID-19. The rearrangement uses TRBV27 and TRBJ2-5, with 8 nucleotides matching TRBD1. Written as DNA, the CDR3 is TGTGCCAGCAGTTTGCGGACAGGGAGCCCACGGGAGACCCAGTACTTC. Its protein product is CASSLRTGSPRETQYF.